The rows below give T cell receptor beta chains drawn from one sample of a study of HIV-infected patients and healthy controls. Using its own MiXCR run on the 5' RACE reads, TCRdb lists one record per CDR3 protein. The sample consists of roughly 14,000 distinct CDR3 sequences, approximately 7% of them appearing once. Sequencing was performed on blood. The receptors originated from an adult in good health. Each CDR3 is given with its conserved first and last residue. D genes are given only for firm matches. A clone size is listed for some rows: how often the clone was seen (once, few, many), or a class if it is expanded.

clone size,J gene,D gene,V gene,CDR3 length,CDR3 protein,CDR3 DNA
medium-sized,TRBJ1-6,TRBD1,TRBV9,15,CASTRGDRVNSPLHF,TGTGCCAGCACCAGGGGGGACAGGGTAAATTCACCCCTCCACTTT
many,TRBJ1-3,-,TRBV2,16,CASSEQASRSGNTIYF,TGTGCCAGCAGTGAACAGGCCAGTCGATCTGGAAACACCATATATTTT
-,TRBJ2-1,-,TRBV30,11,CAWSLQWGQFF,TGTGCCTGGAGTCTCCAATGGGGGCAGTTCTTC
medium-sized,TRBJ2-4,-,TRBV24-1,17,CATPVRPIRGAKNIQYF,TGTGCCACCCCAGTCCGGCCGATCCGGGGGGCCAAAAACATTCAGTACTTC
many,TRBJ2-7,TRBD2,TRBV7-2,14,CASSTIAGTYEQYF,TGTGCCAGCAGCACTATAGCGGGTACCTACGAGCAGTACTTC
-,TRBJ2-3,-,TRBV7-2,15,CASSPDSYLLDTQYF,TGTGCCAGCAGTCCGGACAGCTACCTTTTGGATACGCAGTATTTT
medium-sized,TRBJ2-7,-,TRBV29-1,13,CSVGSSGAYEQYF,TGCAGCGTTGGATCGTCCGGAGCCTACGAGCAGTACTTC
many,TRBJ2-3,TRBD2,TRBV7-2,15,CASSFVAGGADTQYF,TGTGCCAGCAGCTTCGTAGCGGGGGGCGCAGATACGCAGTATTTT
many,TRBJ1-1,-,TRBV12-3/TRBV12-4,16,CASSLGQSGKNAEAFF,TGTGCCAGCAGCCTTGGACAGTCGGGTAAGAACGCTGAAGCTTTCTTT
many,TRBJ1-1,-,TRBV11-2,14,CASSLVAGNTEAFF,TGTGCCAGCAGCTTAGTGGCGGGGAACACTGAAGCTTTCTTT
many,TRBJ1-1,-,TRBV9,12,CASGTTVTEAFF,TGTGCCAGCGGAACGACAGTCACTGAAGCTTTCTTT
medium-sized,TRBJ1-2,-,TRBV6-1,15,CASSAQTLGVYGYTF,TGTGCCAGCAGTGCCCAAACCCTGGGCGTCTATGGCTACACCTTC
many,TRBJ2-3,-,TRBV11-2,15,CASSPPRNMADTQYF,TGTGCCAGCAGCCCCCCCCGTAACATGGCAGATACGCAGTATTTT
many,TRBJ1-5,-,TRBV9,15,CASSVDGFSNQPQHF,TGTGCCAGCAGCGTAGACGGTTTTAGCAATCAGCCCCAGCATTTT
few,TRBJ1-5,TRBD1,TRBV6-2/TRBV6-3,17,CASSSYPGQGSNQPQHF,TGTGCCAGCAGTTCCTACCCCGGACAGGGGAGCAATCAGCCCCAGCATTTT
medium-sized,TRBJ2-3,TRBD2,TRBV5-5,15,CASSLTSPSTDTQYF,TGTGCCAGCAGCCTGACTAGCCCTAGCACAGATACGCAGTATTTT
-,TRBJ1-6,TRBD1,TRBV7-2,16,CASSTLTGTVSSPLHF,TGTGCCAGCAGCACCTTAACCGGGACAGTGAGTTCACCCCTCCACTTT
-,TRBJ1-3,-,TRBV12-3/TRBV12-4,14,CASSYQKSGNTIYF,TGTGCCAGCAGTTATCAGAAATCTGGAAACACCATATATTTT
many,TRBJ2-4,-,TRBV7-9,15,CASSLVGDPKNIQYF,TGTGCCAGCAGCTTAGTGGGGGACCCAAAAAACATTCAGTACTTC
many,TRBJ2-1,-,TRBV7-3,14,CASSPRSTYNEQFF,TGTGCCAGCAGCCCCCGGTCCACCTACAATGAGCAGTTCTTC
-,TRBJ2-1,TRBD1,TRBV2,13,CAGRQGTDNEQFF,TGTGCCGGACGACAGGGGACCGACAATGAGCAGTTCTTC
many,TRBJ2-7,-,TRBV7-3,15,CASSLFPGAAYEQYF,TGTGCCAGCAGCTTATTCCCAGGGGCTGCCTACGAGCAGTACTTC
-,TRBJ2-3,TRBD1,TRBV5-1,16,CASSSGDRVSTDTQYF,TGCGCCAGCAGCTCCGGGGACAGGGTCAGCACAGATACGCAGTATTTT
few,TRBJ2-3,-,TRBV14,13,CASSQEVRVTQYF,TGTGCCAGCAGCCAAGAAGTACGGGTTACGCAGTATTTT
many,TRBJ2-7,TRBD2,TRBV6-2/TRBV6-3,13,CASSYGTSRWQYF,TGTGCCAGCAGTTACGGGACTAGCCGCTGGCAGTACTTC
few,TRBJ2-5,TRBD1,TRBV20-1,14,CSARTGTGEETQYF,TGCAGTGCGCGAACCGGGACAGGGGAGGAGACCCAGTACTTC
few,TRBJ2-5,TRBD1,TRBV29-1,13,CSVHGQGGETQYF,TGCAGCGTGCACGGACAGGGAGGAGAGACCCAGTACTTC
medium-sized,TRBJ2-5,-,TRBV29-1,13,CSVASVSQETQYF,TGCAGCGTTGCAAGTGTCTCCCAAGAGACCCAGTACTTC
few,TRBJ2-7,TRBD2,TRBV6-4,18,CASSPYWTSGGGSGEQYF,TGTGCCAGCAGTCCGTACTGGACTAGCGGGGGGGGTTCGGGCGAGCAGTACTTC
-,TRBJ2-3,-,TRBV7-6,14,CASSLYRWPDTQYF,TGTGCCAGCAGCTTATACAGGTGGCCAGATACGCAGTATTTT
many,TRBJ2-3,-,TRBV11-1,14,CASSEGLSTDTQYF,TGTGCCAGCAGCGAGGGACTGTCCACAGATACGCAGTATTTT
few,TRBJ2-5,TRBD2,TRBV7-9,14,CASRPSGYQETQYF,TGTGCCAGCCGGCCTAGCGGATACCAAGAGACCCAGTACTTC
few,TRBJ2-7,TRBD2,TRBV27,14,CASKPGGVSYEQYF,TGTGCCAGCAAACCGGGGGGAGTTTCCTACGAGCAGTACTTC
many,TRBJ1-3,-,TRBV7-2,14,CASSPRGVRNTIYF,TGTGCCAGCAGCCCCAGAGGGGTTAGAAACACCATATATTTT
many,TRBJ2-1,-,TRBV3-1,14,CASSQQSTANEQFF,TGTGCCAGCAGCCAACAGTCAACAGCCAATGAGCAGTTCTTC
many,TRBJ2-7,-,TRBV20-1,12,CSAYFNPDEQYF,TGCAGCGCGTACTTTAATCCGGATGAGCAGTACTTC